The clone carrying this T cell receptor beta chain was recorded at least ten times. TCRdb ran MiXCR on the RACE reads and lists one entry per CDR3 protein. The table includes about 290,000 distinct CDR3 sequences, approximately 8% detected once. This sample stems from a study of human T cells and chemical hapten exposure. Time point of the sample: pre-sensitization, week 0. Described treatment: therapeutic diphenylcyclopropenone sensitization with weekly scalp DPC. The CDR3 covers 11 residues. V was cut by 8 bases and J by 4 bases, with 8 bases left in between. The chain joins TRBV12-3 or TRBV12-4 to TRBJ1-2; D not resolved. The sequencing used whole blood, collected in connection with sensitization to the hapten diphenylcyclopropenone (DPC). The sequence was obtained from a man between 18 and 35 years old with alopecia areata. Some clones in this sample may be carry-over from other donors' samples. CDR3 nucleotides: TGTGCCAGCGGCCCAATCTATGGCTACACCTTC. Translating gives CASGPIYGYTF.